This is a list of T cell receptor beta chains from one sample in a study of blood T cell repertoires in COVID-19. TCRdb keeps only in-frame clones here, not all; method: immunoSEQ multiplex PCR. In the table there are 150,000 or so clones, over 75% of which are singletons. The specimen sequenced was peripheral blood. The receptors stem from a human donor in a cohort sampled during active COVID-19. CDR3s include the opening cysteine and the closing phenylalanine or tryptophan. The D gene is left open where the match is weak. Rows give clone size only sometimes, using once, few, many, or a class for an expanded clone.

clone_size,j_call,v_call,d_call,cdr3_nt,cdr3_aa
-,TRBJ2-1,TRBV19,TRBD2,TGTGCCAGTAGTTTTTCAACCGGGACTAGGAATGAGCAGTTCTTC,CASSFSTGTRNEQFF
-,TRBJ1-2,TRBV28,TRBD1,TGTGCCAGCACCCCGACAGGGAGAGACTATGGCTACACCTTC,CASTPTGRDYGYTF
-,TRBJ1-5,TRBV5-1,TRBD1,TGCGCCAGCAGCGCCGGGACAGCGGACAATCAGCCCCAGCATTTT,CASSAGTADNQPQHF
-,TRBJ2-1,TRBV5-1,TRBD1,TGCGCCAGCAGCGAGGGACAGGGAATCGCCAATGAGCAGTTCTTC,CASSEGQGIANEQFF
-,TRBJ1-6,TRBV6-1,TRBD1,TGTGCCAGCAGTGAAAGGACAGGGAGGTCACCCCTCCACTTT,CASSERTGRSPLHF
-,TRBJ2-5,TRBV3-1/TRBV3-2,-,TGTGCCAGCAGCCCGCATCCTAAAGAGACCCAGTACTTC,CASSPHPKETQYF
-,TRBJ2-7,TRBV6-2/TRBV6-3,-,TGTGCCAGCAGCCGCACCGGGACTGGGCCGTTCGGAGAGCAGTACTTC,CASSRTGTGPFGEQYF
-,TRBJ1-6,TRBV5-1,-,TGCGCCAGCAGCTTCTCGACAGGTCTGGATTCACCCCTCCACTTT,CASSFSTGLDSPLHF
-,TRBJ1-5,TRBV30,-,TGTGCCTGGAGCCGGGGGGGGACCGCGGGGCCCCAGCATTTT,CAWSRGGTAGPQHF
-,TRBJ2-2,TRBV11-2,-,TGTGCCAGCAGCTACCTTAGCGGGGAGCTGTTTTTT,CASSYLSGELFF
-,TRBJ2-7,TRBV5-1,TRBD1,TGCGCCAGCAGCCCCCCCCGGGACAGCTCCTACGAGCAGTACTTC,CASSPPRDSSYEQYF
-,TRBJ1-1,TRBV6-5,-,TGTGCCAGCAGGACCCCCGGGGAAGTCACTGAAGCTTTCTTT,CASRTPGEVTEAFF
-,TRBJ2-3,TRBV4-3,TRBD2,TGCGCCAGCAGCCAAGATGTAGCGGGGGGGGCAGATACGCAGTATTTT,CASSQDVAGGADTQYF
-,TRBJ2-3,TRBV7-2,TRBD1,TGTGCCAGCGGGACAGGCAGCACAGATACGCAGTATTTT,CASGTGSTDTQYF
-,TRBJ1-2,TRBV18,-,TGTGCCAGCTCACCTGACAGTGAGTATGGCTACACCTTC,CASSPDSEYGYTF
once,TRBJ2-7,TRBV5-4,-,TGTGCCAGCAGCTTGGCGGGGGAATCCTACGAGCAGTACTTC,CASSLAGESYEQYF